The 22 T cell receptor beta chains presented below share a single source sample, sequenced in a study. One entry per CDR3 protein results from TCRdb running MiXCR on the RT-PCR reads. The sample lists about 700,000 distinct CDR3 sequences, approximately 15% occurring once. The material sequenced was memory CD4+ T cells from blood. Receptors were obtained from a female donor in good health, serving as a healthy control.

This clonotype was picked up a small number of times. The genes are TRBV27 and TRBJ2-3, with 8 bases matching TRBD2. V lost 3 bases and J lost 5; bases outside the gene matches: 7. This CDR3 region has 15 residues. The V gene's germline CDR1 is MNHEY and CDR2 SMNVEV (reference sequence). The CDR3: CASSLASGFGDTQYF. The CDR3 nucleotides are TGTGCCAGCAGTTTGGCTAGCGGGTTCGGAGATACGCAGTATTTT.

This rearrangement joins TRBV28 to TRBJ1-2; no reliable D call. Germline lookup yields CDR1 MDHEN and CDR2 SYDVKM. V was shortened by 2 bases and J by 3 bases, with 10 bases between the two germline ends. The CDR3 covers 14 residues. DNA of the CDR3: TGTGCCAGCAGTTTAGAGCGGGGAGACTATGGCTACACCTTC. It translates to CASSLERGDYGYTF.

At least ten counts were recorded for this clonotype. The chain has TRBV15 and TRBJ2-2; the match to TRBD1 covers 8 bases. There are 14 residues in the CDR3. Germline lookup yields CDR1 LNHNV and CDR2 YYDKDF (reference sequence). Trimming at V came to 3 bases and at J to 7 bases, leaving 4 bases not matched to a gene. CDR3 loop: CATSRDRANGELFF. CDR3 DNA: TGTGCCACCAGCAGGGACAGGGCGAACGGGGAGCTGTTTTTT. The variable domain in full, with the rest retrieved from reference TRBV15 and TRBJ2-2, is DAMVIQNPRYQVTQFGKPVTLSCSQTLNHNVMYWYQQKSSQAPKLLFHYYDKDFNNEADTPDNFQSRRPNTSFCFLDIRSPGLGDTAMYLCATSRDRANGELFFGEGSRLTVL.

The CDR3 sequence is CASRGRNTEAFF. CDR3 sequence (DNA): TGCGCCAGCAGAGGGCGAAACACTGAAGCTTTCTTT. The V gene is TRBV5-1, the J gene TRBJ1-1; D remains ambiguous. The CDR3 length is 12 residues. Per germline, CDR1 SGHRS and CDR2 YFSETQ. V was cut by 5 bases and J by 2 bases, with 7 bases left in between.

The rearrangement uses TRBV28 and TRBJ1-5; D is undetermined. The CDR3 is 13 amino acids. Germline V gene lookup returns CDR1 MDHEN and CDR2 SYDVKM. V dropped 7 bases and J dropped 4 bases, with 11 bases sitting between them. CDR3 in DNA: TGTGCCAGCACTCCGCCAGCTAATCAGCCCCAGCATTTT. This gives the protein CASTPPANQPQHF. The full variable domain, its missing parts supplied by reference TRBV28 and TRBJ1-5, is DVKVTQSSRYLVKRTGEKVFLECVQDMDHENMFWYRQDPGLGLRLIYFSYDVKMKEKGDIPEGYSVSREKKERFSLILESASTNQTSMYLCASTPPANQPQHFGDGTRLSIL.

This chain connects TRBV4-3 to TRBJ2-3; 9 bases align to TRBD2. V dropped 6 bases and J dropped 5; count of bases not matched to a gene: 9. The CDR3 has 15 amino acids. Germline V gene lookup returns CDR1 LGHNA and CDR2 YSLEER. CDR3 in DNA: TGCGCCAGCAGTCGCGGTGCGGGAGGGCAAGATACGCAGTATTTT. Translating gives CASSRGAGGQDTQYF.

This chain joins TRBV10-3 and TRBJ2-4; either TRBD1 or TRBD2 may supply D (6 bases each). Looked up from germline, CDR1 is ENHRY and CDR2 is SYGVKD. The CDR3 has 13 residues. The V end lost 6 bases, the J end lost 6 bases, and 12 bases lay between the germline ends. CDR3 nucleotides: TGTGCCATCAGGGAGGGACAAACAAACATTCAGTACTTC. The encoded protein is CAIREGQTNIQYF.

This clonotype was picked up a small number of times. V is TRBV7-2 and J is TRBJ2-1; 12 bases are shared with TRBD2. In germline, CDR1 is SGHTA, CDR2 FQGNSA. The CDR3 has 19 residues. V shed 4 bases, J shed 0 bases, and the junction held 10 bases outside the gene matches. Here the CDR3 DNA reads TGTGCCAGCAGCTCCAGGGGACTAGCGGGTTTTAGCTCCTACAATGAGCAGTTCTTC. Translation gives CASSSRGLAGFSSYNEQFF.

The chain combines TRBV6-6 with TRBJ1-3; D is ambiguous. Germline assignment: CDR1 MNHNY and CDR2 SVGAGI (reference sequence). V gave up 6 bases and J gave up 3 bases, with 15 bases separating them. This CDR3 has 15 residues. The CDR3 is CASSYGPQSGNTIYF. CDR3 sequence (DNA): TGTGCCAGCAGCTACGGGCCCCAAAGTGGAAACACCATATATTTT.

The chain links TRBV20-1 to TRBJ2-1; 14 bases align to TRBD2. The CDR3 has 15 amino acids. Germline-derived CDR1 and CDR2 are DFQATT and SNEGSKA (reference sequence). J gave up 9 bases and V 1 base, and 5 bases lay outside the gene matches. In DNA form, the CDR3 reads TGCAGTGCTAGAGTGGGGACTAGCGGGAGAGGTGAGCAGTTCTTC. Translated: CSARVGTSGRGEQFF.

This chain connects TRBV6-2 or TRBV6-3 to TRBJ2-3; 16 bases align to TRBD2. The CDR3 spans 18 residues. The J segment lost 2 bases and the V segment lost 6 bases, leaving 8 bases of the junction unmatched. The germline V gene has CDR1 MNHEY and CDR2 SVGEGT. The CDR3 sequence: CASSGTSGRAGYTDTQYF. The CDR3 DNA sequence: TGTGCCAGCAGCGGGACTAGCGGGAGGGCCGGATACACAGATACGCAGTATTTT.

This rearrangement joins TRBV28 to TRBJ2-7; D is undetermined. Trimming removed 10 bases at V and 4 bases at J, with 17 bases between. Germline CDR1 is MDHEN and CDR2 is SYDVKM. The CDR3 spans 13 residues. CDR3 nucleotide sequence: TGTGCCACCCAAGGCACAGCAGAGTACGAGCAGTACTTC. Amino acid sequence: CATQGTAEYEQYF.

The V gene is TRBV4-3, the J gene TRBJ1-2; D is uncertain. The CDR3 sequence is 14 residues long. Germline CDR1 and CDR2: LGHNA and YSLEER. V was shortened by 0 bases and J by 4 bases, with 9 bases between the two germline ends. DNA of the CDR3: TGCGCCAGCAGCCAAGATAGGGATATCTATGGCTACACCTTC. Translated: CASSQDRDIYGYTF.

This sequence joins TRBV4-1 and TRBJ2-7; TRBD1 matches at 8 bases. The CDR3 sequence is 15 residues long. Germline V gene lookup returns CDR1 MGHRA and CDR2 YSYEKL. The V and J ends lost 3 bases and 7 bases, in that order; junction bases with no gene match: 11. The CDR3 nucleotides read TGCGCCAGCAGCCACACAGGGGGACTTGTAGGGGAGCAGTACTTC. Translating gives CASSHTGGLVGEQYF.

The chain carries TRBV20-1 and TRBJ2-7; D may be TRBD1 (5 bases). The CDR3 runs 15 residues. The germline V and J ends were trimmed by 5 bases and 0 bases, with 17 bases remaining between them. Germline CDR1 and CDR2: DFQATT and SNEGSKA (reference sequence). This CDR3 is CSAWAEGVPSYEQYF. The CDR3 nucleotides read TGCAGTGCTTGGGCGGAAGGGGTTCCCTCCTACGAGCAGTACTTC.

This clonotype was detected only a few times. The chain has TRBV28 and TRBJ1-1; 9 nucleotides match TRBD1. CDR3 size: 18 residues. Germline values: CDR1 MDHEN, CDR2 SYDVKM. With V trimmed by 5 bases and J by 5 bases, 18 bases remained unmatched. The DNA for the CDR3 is TGTGCCAGCAGTACCCATCCCGGGACAGGGCCAAGGGTGACTGAAGCTTTCTTT. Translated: CASSTHPGTGPRVTEAFF.

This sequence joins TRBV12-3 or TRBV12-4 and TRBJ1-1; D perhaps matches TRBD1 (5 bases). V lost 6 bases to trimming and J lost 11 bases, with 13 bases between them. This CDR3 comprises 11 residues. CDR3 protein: CASRGTMDAFF. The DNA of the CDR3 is TGTGCCAGCAGGGGGACGATGGACGCTTTCTTT.

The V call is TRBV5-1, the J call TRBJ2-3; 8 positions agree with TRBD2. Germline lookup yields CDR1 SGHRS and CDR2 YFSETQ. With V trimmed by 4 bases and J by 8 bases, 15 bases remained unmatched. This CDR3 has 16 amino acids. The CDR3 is CASSTTAGAVFGTQYF. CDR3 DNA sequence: TGCGCCAGCAGCACCACAGCGGGAGCGGTCTTCGGTACGCAGTATTTT.

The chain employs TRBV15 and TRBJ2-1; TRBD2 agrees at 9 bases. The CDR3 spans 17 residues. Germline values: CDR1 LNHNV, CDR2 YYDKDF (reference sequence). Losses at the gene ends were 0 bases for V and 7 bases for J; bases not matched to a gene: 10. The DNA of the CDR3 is TGTGCCACCAGCAGAGATGGGGCGGGAGGGCCGGCGAATGAGCAGTTCTTC. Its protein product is CATSRDGAGGPANEQFF.

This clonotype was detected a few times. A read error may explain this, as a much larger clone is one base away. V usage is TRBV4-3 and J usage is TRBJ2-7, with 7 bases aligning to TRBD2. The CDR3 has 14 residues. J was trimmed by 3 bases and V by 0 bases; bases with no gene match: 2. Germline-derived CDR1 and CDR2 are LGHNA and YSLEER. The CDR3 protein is CASSQEWTSYEQYF. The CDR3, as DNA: TGCGCCAGCAGCCAAGAATGGACTAGCTACGAGCAGTACTTC.

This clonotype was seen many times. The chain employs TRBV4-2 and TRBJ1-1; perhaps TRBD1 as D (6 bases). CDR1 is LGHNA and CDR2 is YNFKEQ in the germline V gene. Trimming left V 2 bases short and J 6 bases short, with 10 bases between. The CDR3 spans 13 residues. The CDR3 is CASSQHGGAEAFF. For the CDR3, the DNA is TGTGCCAGCAGCCAACATGGGGGCGCTGAAGCTTTCTTT.

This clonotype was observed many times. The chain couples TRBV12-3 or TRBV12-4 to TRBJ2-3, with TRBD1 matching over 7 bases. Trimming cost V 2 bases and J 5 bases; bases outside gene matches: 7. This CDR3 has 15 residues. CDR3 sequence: CASSLPTGAVDTQYF. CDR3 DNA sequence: TGTGCCAGCAGTTTACCCACAGGGGCGGTAGATACGCAGTATTTT.